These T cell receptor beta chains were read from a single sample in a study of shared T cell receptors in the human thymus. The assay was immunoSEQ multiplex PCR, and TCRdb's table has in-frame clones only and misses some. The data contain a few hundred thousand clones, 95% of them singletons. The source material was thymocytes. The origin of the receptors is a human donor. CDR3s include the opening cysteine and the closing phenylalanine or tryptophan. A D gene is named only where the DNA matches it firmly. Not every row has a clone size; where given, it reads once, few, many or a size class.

cdr3_nt: TGTGCCAGCAGCTTGAGATTACAGGGTTACAATGAGCAGTTCTTC
cdr3_aa: CASSLRLQGYNEQFF
d_call: -
j_call: TRBJ2-1
v_call: TRBV5-4
clone_size: -

cdr3_nt: TGTGCCAGCAGAAATGACGAGGGTCCCACAACCCGCTACGAGCAGTACTTC
cdr3_aa: CASRNDEGPTTRYEQYF
d_call: -
j_call: TRBJ2-7
v_call: TRBV28
clone_size: -

cdr3_nt: TGCGCCAGCTCCCCGCCCGGACAAGAGACCCAGTACTTC
cdr3_aa: CASSPPGQETQYF
d_call: -
j_call: TRBJ2-5
v_call: TRBV4-1
clone_size: -

cdr3_nt: TGCGCCAGCAGCCAAGATCTCGACGGGAGCGGTTACGAGCAGTACTTC
cdr3_aa: CASSQDLDGSGYEQYF
d_call: -
j_call: TRBJ2-7
v_call: TRBV4-3
clone_size: -

cdr3_nt: TGTGCCAGCAGTTTAAGGGGAAACACCGGGGAGCTGTTTTTT
cdr3_aa: CASSLRGNTGELFF
d_call: -
j_call: TRBJ2-2
v_call: TRBV27
clone_size: -

cdr3_nt: TGTGCCATCGGCCAGGGTAAAGAGACCCAGTACTTC
cdr3_aa: CAIGQGKETQYF
d_call: -
j_call: TRBJ2-5
v_call: TRBV10-3
clone_size: once

cdr3_nt: TGTGCCAGCAGCCAACCCCGTGGGGCTAGCTGGGACAATGAGCAGTTCTTC
cdr3_aa: CASSQPRGASWDNEQFF
d_call: -
j_call: TRBJ2-1
v_call: TRBV28
clone_size: -

cdr3_nt: TGTGCCAGCAACTCTTACAGAGTGGAGCAGTACTTC
cdr3_aa: CASNSYRVEQYF
d_call: -
j_call: TRBJ2-7
v_call: TRBV5-5
clone_size: -

cdr3_nt: TGCGCCAGCAGCTTGGCCAGCGGGAAGTACGAGCAGTACTTC
cdr3_aa: CASSLASGKYEQYF
d_call: TRBD2
j_call: TRBJ2-7
v_call: TRBV5-1
clone_size: -

cdr3_nt: TGTGCCAGCAGTTCAAGGGACAGGGGATCTGGAAACACCATATATTTT
cdr3_aa: CASSSRDRGSGNTIYF
d_call: TRBD1
j_call: TRBJ1-3
v_call: TRBV6-6
clone_size: -

cdr3_nt: TGTGCCACCAGCAGAGAGGGAGAGGGGGTCGACGAGCAGTACTTC
cdr3_aa: CATSREGEGVDEQYF
d_call: -
j_call: TRBJ2-7
v_call: TRBV15
clone_size: -

cdr3_nt: TGTGCCAGCAGTGAGCGCCCCTACGGGGAGCAGTTCTTC
cdr3_aa: CASSERPYGEQFF
d_call: -
j_call: TRBJ2-1
v_call: TRBV6-1
clone_size: -

cdr3_nt: TGCGCCAGCAGCCAAGATCTGCAGGGGGATGGCTACACCTTC
cdr3_aa: CASSQDLQGDGYTF
d_call: TRBD1
j_call: TRBJ1-2
v_call: TRBV4-3
clone_size: -

cdr3_nt: TGTGCCGCCGCGGGGGCCCTAAAGAGCATGAACACTGAAGCTTTCTTT
cdr3_aa: CAAAGALKSMNTEAFF
d_call: -
j_call: TRBJ1-1
v_call: TRBV10-3
clone_size: -

cdr3_nt: TGTGCCAGCAGCGGGGGGGCGATCCATGAGCAGTTCTTC
cdr3_aa: CASSGGAIHEQFF
d_call: -
j_call: TRBJ2-1
v_call: TRBV11-2
clone_size: -

cdr3_nt: TGTGCCACCAGCAGAGAGGTGGGTTTGACTAGCGGGAGGAGCTCCTACAATGAGCAGTTCTTC
cdr3_aa: CATSREVGLTSGRSSYNEQFF
d_call: TRBD2
j_call: TRBJ2-1
v_call: TRBV15
clone_size: -

cdr3_nt: TGTGCCAGCAGCTCCCGCCCTACGCGATATATGGACGGAACAGATACGCAGTATTTT
cdr3_aa: CASSSRPTRYMDGTDTQYF
d_call: -
j_call: TRBJ2-3
v_call: TRBV12-1
clone_size: -

cdr3_nt: TGTGCCAGCAGCGCCGGACAGGGGGGTCCCTACGAGCAGTACTTC
cdr3_aa: CASSAGQGGPYEQYF
d_call: TRBD1
j_call: TRBJ2-7
v_call: TRBV14
clone_size: -

cdr3_nt: TGCGCCAGCAGCTTGGGATTTGAGGAAGTTGAGAGGGCCGACTACGAGACCCAGTACTTC
cdr3_aa: CASSLGFEEVERADYETQYF
d_call: -
j_call: TRBJ2-5
v_call: TRBV5-1
clone_size: -

cdr3_nt: TGTGCCAGCAGCTTCGCTAGCGTGGAGACCCAGTACTTC
cdr3_aa: CASSFASVETQYF
d_call: -
j_call: TRBJ2-5
v_call: TRBV7-9
clone_size: -

cdr3_nt: TGTGCCAGCAGCTTAACCAGGGGCACAGATACGCAGTATTTT
cdr3_aa: CASSLTRGTDTQYF
d_call: -
j_call: TRBJ2-3
v_call: TRBV11-3
clone_size: -

cdr3_nt: TGCGCCAGCAGCCAAGAACTGACAGTCTACTACGAGCAGTACTTC
cdr3_aa: CASSQELTVYYEQYF
d_call: -
j_call: TRBJ2-7
v_call: TRBV4-3
clone_size: -

cdr3_nt: TGTGCCAGCGGGGGGGAGACCCAGTACTTC
cdr3_aa: CASGGETQYF
d_call: -
j_call: TRBJ2-5
v_call: TRBV27
clone_size: once

cdr3_nt: TGTGCCAGCAGTTTATTAGCGGGAGAGGCGGAGCAGTTCTTC
cdr3_aa: CASSLLAGEAEQFF
d_call: TRBD2
j_call: TRBJ2-1
v_call: TRBV28
clone_size: -

cdr3_nt: TGTGCCAGCAGCCAAGTGAATCGGGGGGGCCGCAACACCGGGGAGCTGTTTTTT
cdr3_aa: CASSQVNRGGRNTGELFF
d_call: TRBD2
j_call: TRBJ2-2
v_call: TRBV4-2
clone_size: -

cdr3_nt: TGTGCCTGGAGTGGGGTAGGAAATTCCACCTTTAACTATGGCTACACCTTC
cdr3_aa: CAWSGVGNSTFNYGYTF
d_call: -
j_call: TRBJ1-2
v_call: TRBV30
clone_size: -

cdr3_nt: TGTGCCAGCAGCGAGGGGACTAGCGGGAACGGGCTCCGGTTCTTC
cdr3_aa: CASSEGTSGNGLRFF
d_call: TRBD2
j_call: TRBJ2-1
v_call: TRBV2
clone_size: once

cdr3_nt: TGTGCCAGTAGTATTAAGGGTAGCGGGGATACCTACAATGAGCAGTTCTTC
cdr3_aa: CASSIKGSGDTYNEQFF
d_call: TRBD2
j_call: TRBJ2-1
v_call: TRBV19
clone_size: -

cdr3_nt: TGTGCCAGCTCCCCAAATGAAAAACTGTTTTTT
cdr3_aa: CASSPNEKLFF
d_call: -
j_call: TRBJ1-4
v_call: TRBV28
clone_size: -

cdr3_nt: TGTGCCAGCAGCGAGGGGCCTTGGTGCAATGAGCAGTTCTTC
cdr3_aa: CASSEGPWCNEQFF
d_call: -
j_call: TRBJ2-1
v_call: TRBV2
clone_size: -

cdr3_nt: TGTGCCAGCAGCTTGGGGCTAGCGGGAGGTTACGAGCAGTACTTC
cdr3_aa: CASSLGLAGGYEQYF
d_call: TRBD2
j_call: TRBJ2-7
v_call: TRBV5-4
clone_size: -

cdr3_nt: TGTGCCAGCAGTTTGTTTTACGAGCAGTACTTC
cdr3_aa: CASSLFYEQYF
d_call: -
j_call: TRBJ2-7
v_call: TRBV28
clone_size: -

cdr3_nt: TGTGCGAGTAATGGAGGGGGCATAACGGACACCATATATTTT
cdr3_aa: CASNGGGITDTIYF
d_call: TRBD1
j_call: TRBJ1-3
v_call: TRBV19
clone_size: -

cdr3_nt: TGTGCCATCAGTACAGGGAATCGGGGCTATGGCTACACCTTC
cdr3_aa: CAISTGNRGYGYTF
d_call: -
j_call: TRBJ1-2
v_call: TRBV10-3
clone_size: -

cdr3_nt: TGTGCCAGCAGCGCAGCCCTGGGGCACAACACTGAAGCTTTCTTT
cdr3_aa: CASSAALGHNTEAFF
d_call: -
j_call: TRBJ1-1
v_call: TRBV7-6
clone_size: once

cdr3_nt: TGTGCCAGCAGCTTGAGGACAGGGAGGACCTTC
cdr3_aa: CASSLRTGRTF
d_call: TRBD1
j_call: TRBJ1-2
v_call: TRBV5-5
clone_size: -

cdr3_nt: TGCGCCAGCAGCTTGGGAGTAAACAGGGATTCGGCAGATACGCAGTATTTT
cdr3_aa: CASSLGVNRDSADTQYF
d_call: -
j_call: TRBJ2-3
v_call: TRBV5-1
clone_size: -

cdr3_nt: TGTGCCAGTAGTATTTGGCCAGTGGAGAGAGAGACCCAGTACTTC
cdr3_aa: CASSIWPVERETQYF
d_call: -
j_call: TRBJ2-5
v_call: TRBV19
clone_size: -

cdr3_nt: TGCGCCAGCAGCCAAGGGACACCTGAGACTTACGCGGCTTTCTTT
cdr3_aa: CASSQGTPETYAAFF
d_call: -
j_call: TRBJ1-1
v_call: TRBV4-1
clone_size: -

cdr3_nt: TGTGCCAGCAGTTTCCGGGGGACGGGGACCGGGGAGCTGTTTTTT
cdr3_aa: CASSFRGTGTGELFF
d_call: -
j_call: TRBJ2-2
v_call: TRBV6-6
clone_size: -

cdr3_nt: TGTGCCTGGAGGCCGCCAGGTTCGAACACCGGGGAGCTGTTTTTT
cdr3_aa: CAWRPPGSNTGELFF
d_call: -
j_call: TRBJ2-2
v_call: TRBV30
clone_size: once

cdr3_nt: TGCGCCAGCAGGAAGGCAGGGCGGTATGGCTACACCTTC
cdr3_aa: CASRKAGRYGYTF
d_call: -
j_call: TRBJ1-2
v_call: TRBV5-1
clone_size: -

cdr3_nt: TGCGCCAGCAGCAACGGGTCCGACGGGAGCAATCAGCCCCAGCATTTT
cdr3_aa: CASSNGSDGSNQPQHF
d_call: -
j_call: TRBJ1-5
v_call: TRBV10-2
clone_size: -

cdr3_nt: TGTGCCAGCAGCTTAGCCCGGACTAGCGGAGTATCCTACAATGAGCAGTTCTTC
cdr3_aa: CASSLARTSGVSYNEQFF
d_call: TRBD2
j_call: TRBJ2-1
v_call: TRBV13
clone_size: -

cdr3_nt: TGTGCCAGCAGTGAAGCCCCGGACAATACAACTAGCGGGCCTAGCTCCTACAATGAGCAGTTCTTC
cdr3_aa: CASSEAPDNTTSGPSSYNEQFF
d_call: TRBD2
j_call: TRBJ2-1
v_call: TRBV6-1
clone_size: -

cdr3_nt: TGCAGTGCCCAAGGGAACACGCAGTATTTT
cdr3_aa: CSAQGNTQYF
d_call: -
j_call: TRBJ2-3
v_call: TRBV20-1
clone_size: -

cdr3_nt: TGTGCCAGCAGTCTACTCACTGATACGCAGTATTTT
cdr3_aa: CASSLLTDTQYF
d_call: -
j_call: TRBJ2-3
v_call: TRBV28
clone_size: -

cdr3_nt: TGCAGCCTGAGGGCTAGCGGGAGTTTATGGCAAGAGACCCAGTACTTC
cdr3_aa: CSLRASGSLWQETQYF
d_call: TRBD2
j_call: TRBJ2-5
v_call: TRBV29-1
clone_size: -

cdr3_nt: TGTGCCAGCAGTCCCCTCACCACCAATGGAGGGGAGACCCAGTACTTC
cdr3_aa: CASSPLTTNGGETQYF
d_call: -
j_call: TRBJ2-5
v_call: TRBV5-6
clone_size: -

cdr3_nt: TGTGCCAGCAGTCCTACAAGCTCACTAGCGGGAGTTCGGAATGAGCAGTTCTTC
cdr3_aa: CASSPTSSLAGVRNEQFF
d_call: TRBD2
j_call: TRBJ2-1
v_call: TRBV27
clone_size: -

cdr3_nt: TGCGCCAGCAGTGAGGACGGACACTCTGGGGCCAACGTCCTGACTTTC
cdr3_aa: CASSEDGHSGANVLTF
d_call: -
j_call: TRBJ2-6
v_call: TRBV10-1
clone_size: -

cdr3_nt: TGTGCCAAACCGGGACTAGCGGGAACCATGAGCTCCTACAATGAGCAGTTCTTC
cdr3_aa: CAKPGLAGTMSSYNEQFF
d_call: TRBD2
j_call: TRBJ2-1
v_call: TRBV15
clone_size: -

cdr3_nt: TGTGCCAGCGGAGGGGCAGGCTGGTTGAGGGACTTC
cdr3_aa: CASGGAGWLRDF
d_call: -
j_call: TRBJ2-7
v_call: TRBV5-5
clone_size: -